The T cell receptor beta chain under discussion was sequenced for a study of tissue T cells after allogeneic stem cell transplantation. The study's findings and limits: Few T cell clones were shared across patients, but motif clusters showed tissue-specific shared signatures. Only a limited share of tissue TCRs appeared in blood or spleen.

The CDR3 length is 14 residues. Looked up from germline, CDR1 is SGHTA and CDR2 is FQGNSA. V lost 1 base, J lost 4 bases, and 8 bases lay in between. As for this clone: What it recognizes is unknown.

The table came from immunoSEQ multiplex PCR; TCRdb's copy has only in-frame clones and leaves some out. The table shows 25,000 to 35,000 clones, with 85% to 90% occurring only once. The chain has TRBV7-2 and TRBJ2-1; D not certain. The sequence was collected from a woman aged 18-49 years who later had graft-versus-host disease after an allogeneic stem cell transplant. The source was blood, collected before transplantation. CDR3 in DNA: TGTGCCAGCAGCTTAGGTCCCATGTACAATGAGCAGTTCTTC. Protein product: CASSLGPMYNEQFF.